Described below is a single T cell receptor (beta chain) sequence and its context. The antigen remains undetermined. This sample was taken from a study of OX40 agonist ivuxolimab in advanced cancers. The overall study: At around 81% male, the cohort had a mean age of 60 years, ranging from roughly 20 to 90. General study results and limits: The investigators did not determine what antigen specificity the expanded peripheral T cells had.

Libraries were prepared by immunoSEQ multiplex PCR; TCRdb keeps only in-frame clonotypes and omits some of them. The sample yields approximately 110,000 clones, about 90% seen once. The germline V and J ends were trimmed by 5 bases and 5 bases, with 16 bases remaining between them. The germline V gene encodes CDR1 SGHRS and CDR2 YFSETQ. CDR3 length: 14 residues. Sequencing used CD4+ or CD8+ T cells sorted from blood, obtained in a trial of the OX40 agonist ivuxolimab. This TCR was recovered from an adult with an advanced solid tumor such as melanoma, head and neck, liver or kidney cancer. V gene TRBV5-1 combines with J gene TRBJ2-5; D possibly corresponds to TRBD1 (6 bases). CDR3 loop: CASRQIQGVETQYF. Here the CDR3 DNA reads TGCGCCAGCAGGCAGATACAGGGAGTGGAGACCCAGTACTTC.